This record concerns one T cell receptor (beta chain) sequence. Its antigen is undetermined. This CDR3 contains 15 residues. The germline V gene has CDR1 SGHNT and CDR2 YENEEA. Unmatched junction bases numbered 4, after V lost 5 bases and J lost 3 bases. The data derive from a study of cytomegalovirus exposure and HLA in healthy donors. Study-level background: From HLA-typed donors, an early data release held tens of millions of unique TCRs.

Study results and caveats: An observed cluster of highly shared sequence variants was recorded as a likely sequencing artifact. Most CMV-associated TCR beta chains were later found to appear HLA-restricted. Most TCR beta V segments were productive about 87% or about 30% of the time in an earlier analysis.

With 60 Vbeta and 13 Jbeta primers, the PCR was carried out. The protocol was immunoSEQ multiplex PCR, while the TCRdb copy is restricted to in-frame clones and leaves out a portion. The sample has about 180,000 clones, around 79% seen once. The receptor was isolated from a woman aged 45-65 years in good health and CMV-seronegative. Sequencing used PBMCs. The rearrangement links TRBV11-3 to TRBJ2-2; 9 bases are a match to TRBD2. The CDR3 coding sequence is TGTGCCAGCAGCACAGGGACTAGCCACACCGGGGAGCTGTTTTTT. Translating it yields CASSTGTSHTGELFF.